This is a list of T cell receptor beta chains from one sample in a study of blood T cell repertoires in COVID-19. Sequencing used immunoSEQ multiplex PCR; TCRdb keeps in-frame clones, though not all of them. Of around 90,000 clones listed, just over 85% are singletons. Sequenced sample: peripheral blood. The receptors here all came from a man aged 45 to 65 with COVID-19, enrolled during active disease. Each CDR3 is given with its conserved first and last residue. The order of the fields is J gene, V gene, CDR3 protein.

>TRBJ2-1|TRBV7-2
CASSSGLLPNEQFF
>TRBJ1-2|TRBV7-7
CASSLGLVRARYGYTF
>TRBJ2-7|TRBV27
CASRPGTGAYEQYF
>TRBJ1-2|TRBV5-1
CASSLGETGNDGYTF
>TRBJ2-3|TRBV2
CASSEGFQGVDTQYF
>TRBJ1-5|TRBV7-8
CASSLEGKQPQHF
>TRBJ2-5|TRBV3-1/TRBV3-2
CASSQAWSRETQYF
>TRBJ1-3|TRBV19
CASSLVRVAGNTIYF
>TRBJ2-5|TRBV3-1/TRBV3-2
CASSHGHLQETQYF
>TRBJ1-5|TRBV28
CASSRDPGQKSSNQPQHF
>TRBJ1-1|TRBV2
CASILTGGGTEAFF
>TRBJ2-7|TRBV6-6
CASSSNRRTDGDEQYF
>TRBJ1-2|TRBV5-4
CASSHIPGQSNYGYTF
>TRBJ2-2|TRBV20-1
CSAGDRVRELFF
>TRBJ1-4|TRBV23-1
CASNPDRSCWGEKLFF
>TRBJ1-4|TRBV28
CASSLAGGVGNEKLFF
>TRBJ1-5|TRBV29-1
CSVTGVGNQPQHF
>TRBJ1-1|TRBV28
CASSPLGTFEEAFF
>TRBJ1-1|TRBV2
CASSEHAGLTEAFF
>TRBJ2-2|TRBV11-3
CASSSGLVSAGELFF
>TRBJ2-1|TRBV4-2
CASSQDGSGGYNEQFF
>TRBJ1-4|TRBV10-2
CASSERGGEEKLFF
>TRBJ2-1|TRBV7-9
CASSLGWDSDNEQFF
>TRBJ1-2|TRBV6-5
CASSYPLGGRMIGYTF
>TRBJ2-7|TRBV5-1
CASRRGYEQYF
>TRBJ2-2|TRBV28
CASSIVLGAGNTGELFF
>TRBJ2-5|TRBV7-2
CASSLAATRLETQYF
>TRBJ1-1|TRBV5-1
CASRAGLMNTEAFF
>TRBJ1-5|TRBV7-8
CASSLEQGRRNQPQHF
>TRBJ1-5|TRBV6-5
CASSYGGGFGQPQHF
>TRBJ1-2|TRBV5-4
CASRAPGTTNYGYTF
>TRBJ1-5|TRBV5-5
CASSLGETGGYSNQPQHF
>TRBJ1-5|TRBV6-5
CASSSGGQGYQPQHF
>TRBJ1-1|TRBV27
CASILAGGTEAFF
>TRBJ2-2|TRBV2
CASREQGAISGELFF
>TRBJ2-2|TRBV2
CASRIQTGSTGELFF
>TRBJ1-5|TRBV6-5
CASSTRTGDQPQHF
>TRBJ1-3|TRBV5-1
CASSLTGTASSGNTIYF
>TRBJ2-1|TRBV11-2
CASSLEIAGGSYNEQFF
>TRBJ2-3|TRBV29-1
CSVGWTSGGLTGGTDTQYF
>TRBJ2-1|TRBV6-4
CASSLSQGHEQFF
>TRBJ2-7|TRBV6-6
CASRLAGDYEQYF
>TRBJ2-7|TRBV5-1
CASSLTGKDYEQYF
>TRBJ1-4|TRBV7-6
CASSLGQLEKLFF